This T cell receptor beta chain was observed in a study of T cells after posttransplantation cyclophosphamide. Assay: immunoSEQ multiplex PCR; the TCRdb copy retains only in-frame clones and omits some. The sample records about 22,000 clones, roughly nine tenths being singletons. Control samples came 1 year after myeloablative marrow transplants with methotrexate plus calcineurin inhibitor. V was trimmed by 2 bases and J by 6 bases, leaving 22 bases between them. The CDR3 consists of 17 residues. Germline values: CDR1 MGHRA, CDR2 YSYEKL. Study-level points and caveats: Tissue-infiltrating T cells from skin or gut overlapped little with blood T cells. Recipient CMV seropositivity and CMV reactivation strongly tracked TRB clonality. Later blood repertoires were often dominated by clones from the donor CD8+ memory compartment.

Comment on this clone: What it recognizes is unknown.

This chain links TRBV4-1 with TRBJ1-2; no clear D. The material sequenced was PBMCs, taken after an allogeneic stem cell transplant with a calcineurin inhibitor and methotrexate. The receptor comes from a female patient aged 50-59 years who received an allogeneic stem cell transplant from an unrelated donor, was CMV-positive, and had chronic GVHD only. T cells may partly derive from the graft donor. CDR3 residues: CASSQPFAGPLRHGYTF. Here the CDR3 DNA reads TGCGCCAGCAGCCAACCCTTTGCAGGCCCCCTTCGGCATGGCTACACCTTC.